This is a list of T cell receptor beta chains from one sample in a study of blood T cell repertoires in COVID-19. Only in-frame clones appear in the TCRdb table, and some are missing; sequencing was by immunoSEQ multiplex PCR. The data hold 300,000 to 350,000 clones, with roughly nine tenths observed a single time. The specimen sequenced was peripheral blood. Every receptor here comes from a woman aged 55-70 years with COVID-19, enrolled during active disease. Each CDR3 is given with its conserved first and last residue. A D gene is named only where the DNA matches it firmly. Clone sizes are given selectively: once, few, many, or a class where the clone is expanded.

CASSLVRRGTEAFF	TGTGCCAGCAGTTTGGTCCGGAGGGGCACTGAAGCTTTCTTT	TRBJ1-1	-	TRBV28	-
CASRRGTDFSGTF	TGTGCCAGCAGGCGCGGGACAGATTTTTCTGGCACCTTC	TRBJ1-2	-	TRBV6-5	TRBD1
CASSGQLTEAFF	TGTGCCAGCAGTGGACAGTTAACTGAAGCTTTCTTT	TRBJ1-1	few	TRBV28	-
CASSPTTTATNEKLFF	TGTGCCAGCAGCCCTACTACGACAGCAACTAATGAAAAACTGTTTTTT	TRBJ1-4	-	TRBV7-7	-
CASPPTGRDTGELFF	TGTGCCAGCCCGCCAACAGGGAGGGACACCGGGGAGCTGTTTTTT	TRBJ2-2	-	TRBV6-5	-
CASSLQTRGGELFF	TGTGCCAGCAGCTTACAGACCCGCGGCGGGGAGCTGTTTTTT	TRBJ2-2	-	TRBV7-2	-
CASTGSPGAGGYTF	TGTGCCAGCACCGGGTCTCCTGGGGCTGGTGGCTACACCTTC	TRBJ1-2	-	TRBV28	-
CASSEAGTGAREQYF	TGTGCCAGCAGTGAAGCCGGGACAGGGGCCCGCGAGCAGTACTTC	TRBJ2-7	-	TRBV2	TRBD1
CASSWGQSPEAFF	TGTGCCAGCAGTTGGGGACAGTCCCCTGAAGCTTTCTTT	TRBJ1-1	-	TRBV6-5	TRBD1
CASSLVGQGVRDEKLFF	TGTGCCAGCAGTTTAGTGGGACAGGGGGTAAGGGATGAAAAACTGTTTTTT	TRBJ1-4	-	TRBV27	TRBD1
CASSQGTGIYSPLHF	TGTGCCAGCAGCCAAGGGACAGGGATTTATTCACCCCTCCACTTT	TRBJ1-6	few	TRBV3-1/TRBV3-2	TRBD1
CASSLARRGAYTGELFF	TGCGCCAGCAGCTTGGCCAGGCGGGGGGCGTACACCGGGGAGCTGTTTTTT	TRBJ2-2	-	TRBV5-1	TRBD2
CASSQDQGGADGYTF	TGCGCCAGCAGCCAAGATCAAGGGGGCGCGGATGGCTACACCTTC	TRBJ1-2	-	TRBV4-1	TRBD1
CASSVLGTGEKLFF	TGTGCCAGTAGTGTCCTCGGGACAGGAGAAAAACTGTTTTTT	TRBJ1-4	-	TRBV19	TRBD1
CASSSYRGFGVPSGNTIYF	TGTGCCAGCAGCTCCTACAGGGGGTTCGGGGTACCCTCTGGAAACACCATATATTTT	TRBJ1-3	-	TRBV5-6	TRBD1
CASSLRQEKLFF	TGTGCCAGCAGCCTCCGACAGGAAAAACTGTTTTTT	TRBJ1-4	-	TRBV7-9	-
CASSPPPQRPVYGYTF	TGTGCCAGCAGCCCCCCTCCGCAGCGGCCTGTCTATGGCTACACCTTC	TRBJ1-2	-	TRBV7-9	-
CASSPAGGSSGAFF	TGTGCCAGCAGCCCCGCAGGGGGGTCCTCGGGTGCTTTCTTT	TRBJ1-1	once	TRBV7-3	TRBD1
CASNNPPGELFF	TGTGCCAGCAACAACCCCCCCGGGGAGCTGTTTTTT	TRBJ2-2	-	TRBV7-2	-
CASSPSVGEQYF	TGTGCCAGCAGCCCTTCGGTTGGCGAGCAGTACTTC	TRBJ2-7	-	TRBV3-1/TRBV3-2	-